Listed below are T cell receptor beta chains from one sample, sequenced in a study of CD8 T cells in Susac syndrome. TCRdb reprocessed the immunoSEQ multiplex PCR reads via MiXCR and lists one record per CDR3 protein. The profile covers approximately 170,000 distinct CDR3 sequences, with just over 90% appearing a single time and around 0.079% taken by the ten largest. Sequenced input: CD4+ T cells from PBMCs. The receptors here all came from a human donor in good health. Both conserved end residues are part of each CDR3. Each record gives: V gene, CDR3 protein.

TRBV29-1,CSALRGLDTGELFF
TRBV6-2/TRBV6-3,CASSSSTGLGSETQYF
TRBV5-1,CASSPLGEPNTEAFF
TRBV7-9,CASSFQGVGELFF
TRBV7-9,CASRPDRIVTGELFF
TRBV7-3,CASSQAGTSSGNTIYF
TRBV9,CASSATSGETQYF
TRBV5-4,CASSILAGGNTGELFF
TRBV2,CASRYDRVGNQPQHF
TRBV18,CASSLTDSHSNQPQHF
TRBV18,CASSLGETYEQYF
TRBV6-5,CASSFDRRGNSPLHF
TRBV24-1,CATSEPRTGGYNEQFF
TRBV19,CASHQGIANQPQHF
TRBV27,CASRARGPLAYEQYF
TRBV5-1,CASSLHSRETQYF
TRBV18,CASSRGLAGAIEQYF
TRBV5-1,CASSLGQPLGYTF
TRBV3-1,CASSRGQGRTDTQYF
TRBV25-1,CASSGAPISYEQYF
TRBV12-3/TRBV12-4,CASSSQGRNSNQPQHF
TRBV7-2,CASSSTGTATSTIYF
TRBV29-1,CSVVRAPSYNEQFF
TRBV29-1,CSVEGGSHADTQYF
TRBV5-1,CASSFRQEPDTQYF
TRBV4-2,CASSGTREDGELFF
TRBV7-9,CASSLVREGYEQYF
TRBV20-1,CSARGLANYNTGELFF
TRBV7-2,CASSSRHSSVGETQYF
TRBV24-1,CATSGPRGSSYNEQFF
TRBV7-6,CASSLTGYQETQYF
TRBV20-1,CSAYPGGEETQYF
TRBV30,CAWSSSGTDTQYF
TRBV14,CASSPKDKDKNIQYF
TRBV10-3,CANHGGTSGIPYNEQFF